A single sample is the source of the 16 T cell receptor beta chains below, sequenced in a study of technical replicates of blood from a handful of donors. Assay: immunoSEQ multiplex PCR; the TCRdb copy retains only in-frame clones and omits some. The sample has approximately 60,000 clones, approximately 83% seen once. The specimen was PBMCs. These TCRs come from a human donor in good health. Some clones in this sample may be carry-over from other donors' samples.

This chain uses TRBV19 with TRBJ2-1, with 7 bases that match TRBD2. The V gene's germline CDR1 is LNHDA and CDR2 SQIVND (reference sequence). CDR3 length equals 17 residues. The J segment lost 6 bases and the V segment lost 7 bases, leaving 18 bases of the junction unmatched. The CDR3 sequence: CASKETSISPRGNEQFF. The DNA for the CDR3 is TGTGCCAGTAAGGAGACTAGCATCTCACCGCGGGGCAATGAGCAGTTCTTC.

The CDR3 DNA follows: TGTGCCACCAGCGGACCAGAACGGGGGTTCCAAGAGACCCAGTACTTC. Residues: CATSGPERGFQETQYF. The chain combines TRBV15 with TRBJ2-5; D might be TRBD2 (6 bases). Germline CDR1 reads LNHNV; CDR2 reads YYDKDF (reference sequence). V was trimmed by 5 bases and J by 1 base, leaving 17 bases between them. The CDR3 is 16 amino acids.

This clone came up once. The CDR3 here is CAWLAGPGELFF. CDR3 in DNA: TGTGCCTGGCTCGCGGGCCCCGGGGAGCTGTTTTTT. The chain uses TRBV30 and TRBJ2-2, with D tentatively TRBD2 (5 bases). CDR3 length: 12 residues. Trimming removed 5 bases from V and 6 bases from J, with 10 bases in between. Germline CDR1 GTSNPN, CDR2 SVGIG (reference sequence).

This chain joins TRBV23-1 and TRBJ2-7; the D gene is possibly TRBD2 (6 bases). TRBV23-1 is identified as an open reading frame with a role that is uncertain. V was trimmed by 0 bases and J by 0 bases, leaving 9 bases between them. The CDR3 sequence is 15 residues long. The CDR3 reads CASSQSGDFSYEQYF. CDR3 DNA: TGCGCCAGCAGTCAATCCGGGGACTTCTCCTACGAGCAGTACTTC.

The CDR3 here is CASSQDASGRGNEQFF. CDR3 bases: TGTGCCAGCAGCCAAGATGCTAGCGGGAGGGGCAATGAGCAGTTCTTC. The chain employs TRBV4-2 and TRBJ2-1; 12 nucleotides align to TRBD2. Germline V gene sequence: CDR1 LGHNA, CDR2 YNFKEQ. The CDR3 spans 16 residues. Trimming cost V 0 bases and J 6 bases; bases outside gene matches: 3.

The sample holds one count of this clone. The chain has TRBV6-6 and TRBJ2-7; 14 nucleotides match TRBD2. Trimming took 6 bases from V and 6 from J; bases not matched to a gene: 4. Germline CDR1 is MNHNY and CDR2 is SVGAGI (reference sequence). The CDR3 runs to 14 residues. CDR3 region: CASSSGTSGGEQYF. The CDR3, as DNA: TGTGCCAGCAGCTCCGGGACTAGCGGGGGCGAGCAGTACTTC.

The chain recombines TRBV19 with TRBJ1-5, with a weak D call TRBD1 (6 bases). Trimming removed 9 bases at V and 2 bases at J, with 29 bases between. Germline V gene lookup returns CDR1 LNHDA and CDR2 SQIVND (reference sequence). This CDR3 has 19 amino acids. The CDR3 region is CARRRRSRGCGDGNQPQHF. In DNA, the CDR3 is TGTGCCAGACGCCGACGAAGTAGGGGGTGCGGAGATGGCAATCAGCCCCAGCATTTT.

This chain connects TRBV27 to TRBJ2-1; D ambiguous. There are 15 residues in the CDR3. V dropped 2 bases and J dropped 0 bases, with 8 bases sitting between them. CDR1 is MNHEY, CDR2 SMNVEV, per germline (reference sequence). The CDR3 sequence: CASSLKATSYNEQFF. The CDR3 DNA follows: TGTGCCAGCAGTTTAAAAGCGACCTCCTACAATGAGCAGTTCTTC.

This chain connects TRBV30 to TRBJ2-3, with 8 positions matching TRBD2. Germline CDR1 GTSNPN, CDR2 SVGIG (reference sequence). This CDR3 has 13 residues. With 5 bases clipped from V and 1 base from J, the junction kept 2 bases outside the gene matches. This CDR3 reads CAWGLAGTDTQYF. The CDR3 DNA sequence: TGTGCCTGGGGACTAGCCGGCACAGATACGCAGTATTTT.

This clone was seen only once. This chain connects TRBV6-9 to TRBJ2-7; 11 bases line up with TRBD1. Looked up from germline, CDR1 is MNHGY and CDR2 is SVAAGI. V was pared by 8 bases and J by 2 bases, with 2 bases of the junction left unmatched. This CDR3 is 13 amino acids long. The CDR3 region has the DNA TGTGCCAGCGTGGGACAGGGGGCCTACGAGCAGTACTTC. Protein sequence: CASVGQGAYEQYF.

CDR3 in DNA: TGTGCCAGCAGTCCCCAGGCCGATGGAAACACCATATATTTT. Translating it yields CASSPQADGNTIYF. The chain employs TRBV6-1 and TRBJ1-3; D is unclear. This CDR3 is built from 14 residues. Germline V gene data show CDR1 as MNHNS and CDR2 as SASEGT. V lost 5 bases to trimming and J lost 3 bases, with 11 bases between them.

The chain carries TRBV5-1 and TRBJ2-2; 8 bases are shared with TRBD2. Germline loops: CDR1 SGHRS, CDR2 YFSETQ. J was trimmed by 0 bases and V by 4 bases; bases with no gene match: 5. The CDR3 totals 16 residues. The CDR3 reads CASSDISGTNTGELFF. CDR3 sequence (DNA): TGCGCCAGCAGCGACATTAGCGGGACGAACACCGGGGAGCTGTTTTTT.

This clone appeared once. The J gene is TRBJ2-1, the V gene TRBV4-3, with TRBD1 matching over 9 bases. CDR1 and CDR2 (germline): LGHNA, YSLEER. After removal of 4 bases from V and 2 bases from J, the junction contained 6 bases not matched to a gene. CDR3 length: 16 amino acids. The CDR3: CASSPNYRGPYNEQFF. DNA of the CDR3: TGCGCCAGCAGCCCGAACTACAGGGGGCCCTACAATGAGCAGTTCTTC.

The genes are TRBV7-2 and TRBJ2-7, with 7 bases lining up with TRBD2. Germline V CDR1 and CDR2: SGHTA, FQGNSA. This CDR3 region has 16 residues. V gave up 1 base and J gave up 4 bases; unmatched junction bases: 10. CDR3 loop: CASSLEGQRESYEQYF. The CDR3 coding sequence is TGTGCCAGCAGCTTAGAGGGGCAGCGGGAATCGTACGAGCAGTACTTC.

This chain links TRBV5-1 with TRBJ1-3; a possible D gene is TRBD1 (6 bases). Germline CDR1 SGHRS, CDR2 YFSETQ. This CDR3 comprises 14 residues. V lost 2 bases and J 2 bases, leaving 8 bases between the germline ends. This CDR3 reads CASSFGTPGNTIYF. CDR3 DNA sequence: TGCGCCAGCAGCTTCGGGACACCTGGAAACACCATATATTTT.

The chain combines TRBV9 with TRBJ1-3, with D unresolved. CDR3 length equals 16 residues. V lost 4 bases and J 0 bases, leaving 14 bases between the germline ends. CDR1 is SGDLS, CDR2 YYNGEE, per germline. DNA of the CDR3: TGTGCCAGCAGCCCTCCATGGCCAGACTCTGGAAACACCATATATTTT. Protein product: CASSPPWPDSGNTIYF.